This T cell receptor beta chain emerged from a study of shared clonotypes between healthy human individuals. Study outcomes and limitations: The donor pool, a small one, limited the genetic and exposure-history diversity represented.

The assay was run at deep level. The table came from immunoSEQ multiplex PCR; TCRdb's copy has only in-frame clones and leaves some out. This table has about 490,000 clones, 79% appearing once. V dropped 5 bases and J dropped 1 base, with 14 bases sitting between them. This CDR3 has 15 residues. Per the germline V gene, CDR1 is SGHTA and CDR2 is FQGTGA. A remark on this clone: As yet, its antigen is unknown.

The chain couples TRBV7-3 to TRBJ2-5; no clear D gene. The TCR sequence derives from a woman in her 40s in good health. Some clones in this sample may be carry-over from other donors' samples. The sequenced material came from PBMCs. CDR3 loop: CASSPHPTGQETQYF. CDR3 nucleotide sequence: TGTGCCAGCAGCCCCCACCCGACGGGCCAAGAGACCCAGTACTTC.